The T cell receptor (beta chain) described here comes from a study of shared clonotypes between healthy human individuals. After removal of 6 bases from V and 2 bases from J, the junction contained 3 bases not matched to a gene. CDR1 and CDR2 from the germline V gene are SNHLY and FYNNEI. The CDR3 is 14 residues long. Study-wide results and limits: What naive subsets generally showed was a larger estimated richness than memory subsets showed. Non-shared clonotypes had lower generation probabilities than those shared by all four donors. Researchers sampled only blood; tissue repertoires likely differ.

All donors qualified as healthy HIV-negative adults and had experienced no recent acute infections or vaccinations. The assay was immunoSEQ multiplex PCR, and TCRdb's table has in-frame clones only and misses some. The sample carries around 2.1 million clones, approximately 94% recorded once. As regards this clone: Antigen specificity is unknown. Other DNA sequences from this sample encode an identical CDR3 as well.

The receptor was derived from a man younger than 30 in good health. V usage is TRBV2 and J usage is TRBJ2-5; TRBD2 matches at 10 bases. The specimen sequenced was naive CD4+ T cells sorted from blood. Indicated subset: CD45RA+ positively selected. The CDR3 sequence is CASSRTSGQETQYF. The DNA for the CDR3 is TGTGCCAGCAGCCGGACTAGCGGACAAGAGACCCAGTACTTC.